These 27 T cell receptor beta chains originate from one sample sequenced in a study of regulatory T cells in long-lasting Graves disease (dated by TCRdb to the early 2020s). Read against the paper, the sample's time point label means: newly diagnosed GD, antithyroid drugs for less than 3 months. RNA was extracted from PBMCs in TRIzol for both TCR sequencing and RNA sequencing. The receptor library was made with multiplex PCR. Reads for this sample came from an Illumina HiSeq 4000. TCR beta libraries were built with iRepertoire HTBI primers and Arm-PCR amplification of CDR3 regions. TCRdb redid the processing of the public reads, applying fastp at Q25 and MiXCR, and retained in-frame beta chains. When rows share a CDR3 protein, they turn into one entry using the most common DNA and genes. The sample includes just over 600,000 distinct CDR3 sequences, with roughly 16% observed a single time. Around 18% of the sample belongs to the ten largest clones.

These same records also appear under a second study, on T cells in Graves' hyperthyroidism and ophthalmopathy.

The source was peripheral blood mononuclear cells (PBMCs), collected at new diagnosis, from a patient treated with antithyroid drugs. The receptor set was obtained from a young woman with Graves disease. Donor details come from another sample of the same person, matched by shared clones.

About this clonotype: A much bigger clone sits one base away, suggesting this may be a read error. V and J are TRBV6-1 and TRBJ1-2, with D maybe TRBD1 (5 bases). With 4 bases removed from V and 4 bases from J, the gap between germline ends came to 10 bases. This CDR3 comprises 13 residues. Germline V CDR1 and CDR2: MNHNS, SASEGT. The CDR3 sequence is CASSGLGVYGYTF. CDR3 nucleotides: TGTGCCAGCAGTGGACTAGGGGTCTATGGCTACACCTTC.

The sample holds many counts of this clonotype. This chain links TRBV20-1 with TRBJ1-2; 9 nucleotides line up with TRBD1. V lost 6 bases and J lost 8; bases outside the gene matches: 10. CDR3 length: 13 amino acids. From germline, CDR1 is DFQATT and CDR2 SNEGSKA (reference sequence). CDR3 nucleotides: TGCAGTGCGAGGACAGGGGTTCTAGGCGGCTACACCTTC. This codes for CSARTGVLGGYTF.

This clonotype was counted a few times. CDR3 sequence (DNA): TGTGCCGGATCTGCAGCGGGAGGGGACTACAATGAGCAGTTCTTC. This codes for CAGSAAGGDYNEQFF. The gene calls are TRBV19 and TRBJ2-1; 10 bases match TRBD2. Trimming took 11 bases from V and 3 from J; bases not matched to a gene: 10. The germline gives CDR1 LNHDA, CDR2 SQIVND (reference sequence). This CDR3 contains 15 residues.

Ten or more counts support this clonotype. This chain joins TRBV6-1 and TRBJ1-4; D might be TRBD1 (6 bases). The CDR3 covers 15 residues. Germline-derived CDR1 and CDR2 are MNHNS and SASEGT. V lost 4 bases and J lost 6, with 15 bases in between. CDR3 sequence reads: CASSGGTTGDEKLFF. The CDR3 coding sequence is TGTGCCAGCAGTGGGGGGACGACAGGTGATGAAAAACTGTTTTTT.

This clonotype was counted only a few times. This sequence joins TRBV7-9 and TRBJ1-5, with 7 bases fitting TRBD1. Germline CDR1 and CDR2: SEHNR and FQNEAQ (reference sequence). Losses at the gene ends were 6 bases for V and 2 bases for J; bases not matched to a gene: 7. This CDR3 contains 15 residues. The CDR3 bases are TGTGCCAGCAGTGAGACAGGGTCGGGCAATCAGCCCCAGCATTTT. It encodes CASSETGSGNQPQHF.

This clonotype came up many times. As DNA, the CDR3 is TGCAGCGCTAGAAACCAGGGCAACTATGGCTACACCTTC. This gives the protein CSARNQGNYGYTF. The V call is TRBV29-1, the J call TRBJ1-2; D is possibly TRBD1 (5 bases). Germline lookup yields CDR1 SQVTM and CDR2 ANQGSEA. Trimming took off 7 bases at V and 2 bases at J, with 14 bases between the two ends. CDR3 length: 13 amino acids.

This clonotype has at least ten counts. The chain has TRBV20-1 and TRBJ2-3; no firm D call. Germline V lookup: CDR1 DFQATT, CDR2 SNEGSKA (reference sequence). This CDR3 comprises 14 residues. Trimming removed 3 bases from V and 2 bases from J, with 12 bases in between. CDR3 region: CSARPYSLTDTQYF. The CDR3 nucleotides read TGCAGTGCTAGGCCCTACAGCCTCACAGATACGCAGTATTTT.

V is TRBV5-1 and J is TRBJ2-2; 10 bases align to TRBD2. CDR1 and CDR2 from the germline V gene are SGHRS and YFSETQ. This CDR3 contains 16 residues. With V trimmed by 3 bases and J by 0 bases, 2 bases remained unmatched. The CDR3 is CASSWGLASNTGELFF. For the CDR3, the DNA is TGCGCCAGCAGCTGGGGACTAGCGTCGAACACCGGGGAGCTGTTTTTT.

In this sample, this clonotype turned up many times. The gene calls are TRBV10-2 and TRBJ1-1, with D uncertain. CDR1 WSHSY and CDR2 SAAADI come from the germline V gene. The CDR3 has 12 amino acids. V was cut by 4 bases and J by 7 bases, with 10 bases left in between. In nucleotides, the CDR3 is TGCGCCAGCAGTGGGACCCGGCTTGAAGCTTTCTTT. Its translation is CASSGTRLEAFF.

This clonotype turned up a few times. The chain carries TRBV11-2 and TRBJ1-1, with a weak D call TRBD1 (5 bases). V was pared by 0 bases and J by 4 bases, with 9 bases between. The CDR3 is 14 residues long. Germline V gene data show CDR1 as SGHAT and CDR2 as FQNNGV. The DNA of the CDR3 is TGTGCCAGCAGCTTAGACTTGGGGACCACTGAAGCTTTCTTT. Translation gives CASSLDLGTTEAFF.

This clonotype was counted many times. The chain uses TRBV7-2 and TRBJ2-7; 7 nucleotides agree with TRBD2. With 5 bases clipped from V and 2 bases from J, the junction kept 6 bases outside the gene matches. Germline V gene data show CDR1 as SGHTA and CDR2 as FQGNSA. The CDR3 has 14 amino acids. In nucleotides, the CDR3 is TGTGCCAGCAGCCCGGGACTACAGCCCTACGAGCAGTACTTC. This encodes CASSPGLQPYEQYF.

This clonotype appeared a few times. The chain recombines TRBV29-1 with TRBJ1-3; D is uncertain. Germline-derived CDR1 and CDR2 are SQVTM and ANQGSEA. CDR3 size: 12 residues. Trimming shortened V by 5 bases and J by 0 bases, and 5 bases separated the two germline ends. The DNA of the CDR3 is TGCAGCGTTCGGGGCTCTGGAAACACCATATATTTT. Its translation is CSVRGSGNTIYF.

This clonotype occurred many times. The chain couples TRBV9 to TRBJ2-1; D gene uncertain. The CDR3 totals 14 residues. V gave up 0 bases and J gave up 5 bases, with 9 bases separating them. Germline V gene sequence: CDR1 SGDLS, CDR2 YYNGEE. The CDR3 sequence is CASSVVPDDNEQFF. The CDR3 nucleotides read TGTGCCAGCAGCGTAGTCCCAGACGACAATGAGCAGTTCTTC.

This clonotype was counted only a few times. The chain combines TRBV7-9 with TRBJ2-1; 8 bases line up with TRBD2. Germline values: CDR1 SEHNR, CDR2 FQNEAQ (reference sequence). There are 18 residues in the CDR3. The ends lost 4 bases at V and 9 bases at J; junction bases unmatched: 20. The CDR3, as DNA: TGTGCCAGCAGCTACCCACCAGAGGTCTGGCGGGAGGAACGTGAGCAGTTCTTC. Translated: CASSYPPEVWREEREQFF.

This clonotype was seen at least ten times. V usage is TRBV15 and J usage is TRBJ2-1, with 10 bases matching TRBD2. The germline gives CDR1 LNHNV, CDR2 YYDKDF (reference sequence). J lost 6 bases, V lost 0 bases, and 5 bases had no gene match. This CDR3 is 16 amino acids long. The CDR3 DNA reads TGTGCCACCAGCAGAGAATGGACTAGCGGCCCCAATGAGCAGTTCTTC. It translates to CATSREWTSGPNEQFF. The whole variable domain, remainder taken from reference TRBV15 and TRBJ2-1, is DAMVIQNPRYQVTQFGKPVTLSCSQTLNHNVMYWYQQKSSQAPKLLFHYYDKDFNNEADTPDNFQSRRPNTSFCFLDIRSPGLGDTAMYLCATSREWTSGPNEQFFGPGTRLTVL.

The chain uses TRBV19 and TRBJ2-3, with TRBD2 matching 9 bases. CDR3 length: 14 residues. V lost 2 bases to trimming and J lost 4 bases; unmatched junction nucleotides: 1. The germline V gene encodes CDR1 LNHDA and CDR2 SQIVND (reference sequence). CDR3 amino acids: CASSIQREADTQYF. The CDR3 DNA sequence: TGTGCCAGTAGTATACAGCGGGAGGCAGATACGCAGTATTTT.

This clonotype was seen ten or more times. This chain links TRBV6-2 or TRBV6-3 with TRBJ1-5; D call uncertain. The CDR3 is 14 amino acids. Germline CDR1 reads MNHEY; CDR2 reads SVGEGT. Trimming removed 5 bases at V and 5 bases at J, with 13 bases between. The CDR3 DNA is TGTGCCAGCAGTGAAAGGGTAGAGGATCAGCCCCAGCATTTT. This translates into CASSERVEDQPQHF.

This clonotype was counted at least ten times. The chain couples TRBV24-1 to TRBJ2-1; TRBD2 might be the D (6 bases). This CDR3 region has 15 residues. Trimming took off 7 bases at V and 7 bases at J, with 19 bases between the two ends. The germline CDR1 and CDR2 sequences are KGHDR and SFDVKD. In DNA form, the CDR3 reads TGTGCCACCAGCCGCCAGGAGGGTTCGCGTAATGAGCAGTTCTTC. Amino acid sequence: CATSRQEGSRNEQFF.

V gene TRBV9 combines with J gene TRBJ1-2; D is perhaps TRBD1 (6 bases). From germline, CDR1 is SGDLS and CDR2 YYNGEE. V lost 3 bases to trimming and J lost 2 bases, with 17 bases between them. The CDR3 contains 16 residues. The CDR3 nucleotides are TGTGCCAGCAGCGCCCAAGCAGGGGACGCGAACTATGGCTACACCTTC. Residues: CASSAQAGDANYGYTF.

This clonotype occurred a few times. CDR3 loop: CASSRGIGAQHF. The CDR3 region has the DNA TGTGCCAGCAGCCGCGGGATTGGCGCCCAGCATTTT. The V gene is TRBV25-1, the J gene TRBJ1-5; no clear D. This CDR3 has 12 residues. The V gene lost 6 bases and the J gene lost 11 bases, with 14 bases spanning the gap. The germline gives CDR1 MGHDK, CDR2 SYGVNS.

Remarks on this clonotype: One end of the junction varies from germline; a read error may be responsible. The gene calls are TRBV6-1 and TRBJ1-4, with 7 positions matching TRBD1. The CDR3 runs to 15 residues. Germline CDR1 MNHNS, CDR2 SASEGT. In DNA form, the CDR3 reads TGTGCCAGCAGGACAGGGATCGGGATATATGAGAAACTGTTTTTT. Translated: CASRTGIGIYEKLFF.

With respect to this clonotype: One junction end disagrees with the germline gene, perhaps due to a read error. This chain connects TRBV28 to TRBJ2-3; 14 nucleotides align to TRBD2. The CDR3 length is 16 residues. Germline CDR1 is MDHEN and CDR2 is SYDVKM. Written as DNA, the CDR3 is TGTGCCACCAGTTGGGGACTAGCGGGGGGCACAGATACGCAGTATTTT. Protein sequence: CATSWGLAGGTDTQYF.

The chain couples TRBV6-1 to TRBJ2-2, with 8 bases identical to TRBD1. CDR1 MNHNS and CDR2 SASEGT come from the germline V gene. The V and J ends lost 9 bases and 1 base, in that order; junction bases with no gene match: 10. The CDR3 contains 16 residues. The CDR3 sequence is CASTTWGTGNTGELFF. The CDR3, as DNA: TGTGCCAGTACAACCTGGGGGACAGGGAACACCGGGGAGCTGTTTTTT.

This clonotype was counted once. V and J are TRBV20-1 and TRBJ1-5; D uncertain. V lost 3 bases, J lost 11 bases, and 11 bases lay in between. Per the germline V gene, CDR1 is DFQATT and CDR2 is SNEGSKA (reference sequence). This CDR3 has 11 amino acids. CDR3 coding DNA: TGCAGTGCTAGGGCAGGCGGATCCCAGCATTTT. Its translation: CSARAGGSQHF.

This clonotype was counted ten times or more. The chain carries TRBV6-9 and TRBJ2-2; D tentatively fits TRBD1 or TRBD2 (6 bases each). The germline CDR1 and CDR2 sequences are MNHGY and SVAAGI. This CDR3 comprises 15 residues. V dropped 3 bases and J dropped 2 bases, with 10 bases sitting between them. CDR3: CASSYAGHNTGELFF. In DNA form, the CDR3 reads TGTGCCAGCAGTTACGCGGGACACAACACCGGGGAGCTGTTTTTT.

This clonotype appeared a few times. The DNA for the CDR3 is TGTGCCAGTAGCGCGACAACCTCTGGAAACACCATATATTTT. Its protein is CASSATTSGNTIYF. The chain is built from TRBV11-2 and TRBJ1-3; D gene uncertain. CDR1 SGHAT and CDR2 FQNNGV come from the germline V gene. CDR3 size: 14 residues. The V end was cut by 9 bases, the J end by 0 bases, with 12 bases between.

This clonotype has a handful of counts. V usage is TRBV6-1 and J usage is TRBJ2-1; D is ambiguous. The V gene lost 3 bases and the J gene lost 4 bases, with 16 bases spanning the gap. CDR1 MNHNS and CDR2 SASEGT come from the germline V gene. The CDR3 length is 16 residues. The CDR3 DNA follows: TGTGCCAGCAGTGACCTTGACCAAATCAAATACAATGAGCAGTTCTTC. It yields the protein CASSDLDQIKYNEQFF.